Listed below are T cell receptor beta chains from one sample, sequenced in a study of blood T cells in healthy people across ages. TCRdb re-analysed the 5' RACE reads in MiXCR, keeping a single row per CDR3 protein. This sample has roughly 2 million distinct CDR3 sequences, with roughly 52% found just once. The sequencing input was blood. Source of these receptors: a middle-aged woman in good health. Each CDR3 is given with its conserved first and last residue. Each record gives: J gene, D gene, V gene, clone size, CDR3 protein, CDR3 DNA. D genes are given only for firm matches. Expanded clones are given a class, and other clones once, few, many or no size at all.

>TRBJ2-7|.|TRBV20-1|.
CSARVGQRVSYEQYF
TGCAGTGCTAGAGTAGGACAGCGAGTCTCCTACGAGCAGTACTTC
>TRBJ2-1|TRBD2|TRBV20-1|once
CSARGLAGNNEQFF
TGCAGTGCTAGGGGACTAGCGGGAAACAATGAGCAGTTCTTC
>TRBJ2-7|.|TRBV20-1|once
CSAWAATDPYEQYF
TGCAGTGCTTGGGCGGCGACAGACCCCTACGAGCAGTACTTC
>TRBJ2-3|TRBD2|TRBV7-2|.
CASRPPGLAGTDTQYF
TGTGCCAGCAGACCTCCGGGACTAGCGGGAACAGATACGCAGTATTTT
>TRBJ2-7|.|TRBV6-6|.
CASSCSGMNEQYF
TGTGCCAGCAGTTGCTCGGGGATGAACGAGCAGTACTTC
>TRBJ1-2|TRBD1|TRBV7-9|.
CASSPDRAYTGYTF
TGTGCCAGCAGCCCAGACAGGGCTTATACAGGCTACACCTTC
>TRBJ2-3|.|TRBV7-2|once
CASSKGGVGRADTQYF
TGTGCCAGCAGCAAGGGGGGAGTAGGGCGGGCAGATACGCAGTATTTT
>TRBJ2-7|.|TRBV4-2|few
CASSQAPGNEQYF
TGTGCCAGCAGCCAGGCCCCAGGGAACGAGCAGTACTTC
>TRBJ1-1|.|TRBV12-3/TRBV12-4|few
CASRADSGEAFF
TGTGCCAGCAGAGCCGACAGTGGTGAAGCTTTCTTT
>TRBJ2-2|TRBD2|TRBV5-1|.
CASSLSSGGANTGELFF
TGCGCCAGCAGCTTATCTAGCGGGGGAGCGAACACCGGGGAGCTGTTTTTT
>TRBJ2-1|.|TRBV3-1|.
CAIGTPSYNEQFF
TGTGCCATCGGAACGCCGTCCTACAATGAGCAGTTCTTC
>TRBJ2-2|.|TRBV4-2|.
CASSPSRNAGELFF
TGTGCCAGCAGCCCTTCCAGGAACGCCGGGGAGCTGTTTTTT
>TRBJ1-5|.|TRBV10-3|few
CAISEWDQPQHF
TGTGCCATCAGTGAGTGGGATCAGCCCCAGCATTTT
>TRBJ1-2|TRBD1|TRBV18|.
CASSPVQGIGGYTF
TGTGCCAGCTCACCGGTACAGGGGATCGGCGGCTACACCTTC
>TRBJ2-4|TRBD1|TRBV20-1|.
CSASGTGTGGLAKNIQYF
TGCAGTGCTAGCGGAACCGGGACAGGGGGTCTGGCCAAAAACATTCAGTACTTC
>TRBJ2-4|.|TRBV20-1|.
CSPLSKNIQYF
TGCAGTCCTTTATCGAAAAACATTCAGTACTTC
>TRBJ2-5|.|TRBV7-2|.
CASGNGGGLTQYF
TGTGCCAGCGGCAACGGGGGAGGCCTGACCCAGTACTTC
>TRBJ1-2|.|TRBV19|.
CASDPGANYGYTF
TGTGCCAGTGATCCCGGGGCGAACTATGGCTACACCTTC
>TRBJ1-1|.|TRBV28|.
CASTGGRGAFF
TGTGCCAGCACCGGGGGAAGAGGGGCTTTCTTT
>TRBJ2-7|TRBD1|TRBV27|.
CASSLGTGWGKGSYEQYF
TGTGCCAGCAGCTTAGGGACAGGTTGGGGCAAGGGGTCCTACGAGCAGTACTTC
>TRBJ1-6|.|TRBV4-2|.
CASSQDVKGLPAGNSPLHF
TGTGCCAGCAGCCAAGATGTTAAGGGGTTACCAGCCGGTAATTCACCCCTCCACTTT
>TRBJ2-5|.|TRBV3-1|few
CASRRTEQETQYF
TGTGCCAGCAGGCGGACAGAGCAAGAGACCCAGTACTTC
>TRBJ1-2|TRBD1|TRBV13|.
CASSSGGGPYGYTF
TGTGCCAGCAGCTCTGGAGGGGGCCCCTATGGCTACACCTTC
>TRBJ2-5|.|TRBV12-3/TRBV12-4|.
CASSVPSAQETQYF
TGTGCCAGCAGTGTCCCCTCAGCTCAAGAGACCCAGTACTTC
>TRBJ2-3|.|TRBV7-2|few
CASSSYSPDTQYF
TGTGCCAGCAGCTCCTATTCCCCAGATACGCAGTATTTT
>TRBJ2-6|.|TRBV7-2|.
CASSARLVAGANVLTF
TGTGCCAGCAGCGCCAGACTAGTTGCTGGGGCCAACGTCCTGACTTTC
>TRBJ1-2|.|TRBV5-1|.
CASSHSPILGGGYTF
TGCGCCAGCAGCCATTCACCCATCCTGGGGGGTGGCTACACCTTC
>TRBJ2-3|TRBD2|TRBV5-6|.
CASSKTSADTQYF
TGTGCCAGCAGCAAAACTAGCGCAGATACGCAGTATTTT
>TRBJ1-2|.|TRBV20-1|few
CSAREQVDYGYTF
TGCAGTGCTAGAGAACAGGTAGACTATGGCTACACCTTC
>TRBJ2-5|.|TRBV7-9|.
CASSVRGGEDEQYF
TGTGCCAGCAGCGTAAGGGGGGGGGAGGATGAGCAGTACTTC
>TRBJ2-5|TRBD2|TRBV24-1|few
CATSEPSSGVQETQYF
TGTGCCACCAGTGAACCCTCTAGCGGGGTACAAGAGACCCAGTACTTC
>TRBJ2-3|.|TRBV29-1|.
CSVVQGLNTDTQYF
TGCAGCGTTGTCCAGGGTCTAAACACAGATACGCAGTATTTT
>TRBJ2-1|TRBD1|TRBV20-1|.
CSASGTGPAYNEQFF
TGCAGTGCTAGTGGGACAGGGCCGGCCTACAATGAGCAGTTCTTC